These 3 T cell receptor beta chains share one sample of origin, sequenced in a study of post-analysis software for immune sequencing data. Study-wide results and caveats: Patients used about five TRBV segments, including TRBV5-6, TRBV5-1 and TRBV20-1, more often than controls.

No antigen is known for these receptors. cDNA libraries for TCR beta contained unique molecular identifiers. From the PCR reads, TCRdb called clonotypes with MiXCR, one entry per CDR3 protein. Of approximately 660,000 distinct CDR3 sequences in the sample, around 64% were seen once. Sequencing was carried out using blood. The receptors originated from a girl aged 2-15 years with multiple sclerosis.

The rearrangement uses TRBV4-3 and TRBJ1-1; D might be TRBD1 (5 bases). The CDR3 extends over 15 amino acids. V was cut by 8 bases and J by 0 bases, with 16 bases left in between. Germline lookup yields CDR1 LGHNA and CDR2 YSLEER. CDR3: CASASSTDLNTEAFF. The CDR3 DNA reads as TGCGCCAGCGCTTCTTCGACAGACCTGAACACTGAAGCTTTCTTT.

This chain uses TRBV6-2 or TRBV6-3 with TRBJ2-1; D possibly matches TRBD1 or TRBD2 (5 bases each). Germline values: CDR1 MNHEY, CDR2 SVGEGT. Trimming shortened V by 5 bases and J by 7 bases, and 12 bases separated the two germline ends. The CDR3 sequence is 13 residues long. CDR3 sequence: CASSTGTGNEQFF. DNA for the CDR3: TGTGCCAGCAGTACCGGGACGGGGAATGAGCAGTTCTTC.

This clonotype has only a few counts. The chain recombines TRBV20-1 with TRBJ1-2; D is undetermined. V was clipped by 6 bases and J by 6 bases, with 20 bases between them. The germline CDR1 and CDR2 sequences are DFQATT and SNEGSKA (reference sequence). This CDR3 has 14 residues. The CDR3 here is CSAPKAGLGHGYTF. DNA of the CDR3: TGCAGTGCCCCCAAGGCCGGGCTTGGACATGGCTACACCTTC.